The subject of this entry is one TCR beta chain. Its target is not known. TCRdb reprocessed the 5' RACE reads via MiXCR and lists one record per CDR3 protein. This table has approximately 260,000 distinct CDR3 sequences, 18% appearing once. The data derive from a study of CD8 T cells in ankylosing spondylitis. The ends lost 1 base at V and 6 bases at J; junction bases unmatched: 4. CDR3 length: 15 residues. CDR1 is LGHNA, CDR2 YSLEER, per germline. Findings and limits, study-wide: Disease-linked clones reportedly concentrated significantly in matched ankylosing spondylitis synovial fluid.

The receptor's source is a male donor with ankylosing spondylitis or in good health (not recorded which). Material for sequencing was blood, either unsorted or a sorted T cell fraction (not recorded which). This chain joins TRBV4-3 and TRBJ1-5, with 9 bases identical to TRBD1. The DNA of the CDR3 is TGCGCCAGCAGCCAAGTCTGGACAGGGGCTCAGCCCCAGCATTTT. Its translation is CASSQVWTGAQPQHF.